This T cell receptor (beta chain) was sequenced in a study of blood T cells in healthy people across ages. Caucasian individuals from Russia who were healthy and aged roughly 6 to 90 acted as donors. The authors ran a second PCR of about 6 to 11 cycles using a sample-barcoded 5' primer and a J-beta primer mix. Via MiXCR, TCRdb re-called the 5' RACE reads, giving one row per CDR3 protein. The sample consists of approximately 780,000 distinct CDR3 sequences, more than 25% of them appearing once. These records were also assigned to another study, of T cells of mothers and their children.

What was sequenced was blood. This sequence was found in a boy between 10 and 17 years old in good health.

The CDR3 here is CASKRTANTGELFF. In DNA form, the CDR3 reads TGTGCCAGCAAGCGAACGGCGAACACCGGGGAGCTGTTTTTT. J is TRBJ2-2 and V is TRBV6-5; D not resolved. In germline, CDR1 is MNHEY, CDR2 SVGAGI. Trimming left V 7 bases short and J 0 bases short, with 9 bases between. The CDR3 loop spans 14 amino acids.